The present TCR beta chain was sequenced within a study of blood T cell repertoires in COVID-19 (dated by TCRdb to between 2020 and 2021). Regarding the complete study: The collaborator samples originated in the United States, Italy and Spain and spanned the acute and convalescent phases of COVID-19. The material from the prospective study consisted of cDNA or gDNA derived from T cells, B-cell-depleted T cells, or PBMCs. Subjects who had been exposed to COVID-19, were actively infected with it, or had recovered from it provided the deeply sampled blood TCRbeta repertoires that made up the dataset. The repertoires were released in a freely available public database meant as a resource for research on the immune response to SARS-CoV-2. Samples came from the ongoing ImmuneRACE study (first 160 participants) plus 1,254 subjects from 6 global collaborators. Nearly every sample came with metadata listing a de-identified subject ID, COVID-19 status, age in years and sex. Where HLA class I and class II types were available, the types were taken from metadata supplied by the sample provider, not from assay-based typing.

Broad study findings and their caveats: The amount of clinical and demographic metadata varied by source and participant and was provided uncurated.

The immunoSEQ Assay, a bias-controlled multiplex PCR, was used to amplify TCRbeta CDR3 regions from genomic DNA. Concerning the study's data processing: Nucleated cell counts per sample were estimated from amplification of reference gene primers within the assay. Sequence reads were collapsed and filtered to measure the absolute abundance of every unique TCRbeta CDR3 rearrangement. Productive Simpson clonality was computed per sample as the square root of Simpson's diversity index over productive rearrangements. This immuneACCESS table, as held by TCRdb, lists in-frame sequences with V and J called but not all clones. Of the missing ones, under half trace to an unresolved V gene in checked studies; the others have no known cause. V and J calls and clone size are given by that table; D and trimming were obtained from the DNA. Across this sample there are 70,000 to 90,000 clones, with approximately 86% seen only once. Together, the top ten hold roughly 7.2% of the sample.

Comment on this clone: Its binding antigen is unknown. No much larger clone is present one base from it, and per-base qualities are unavailable.

The CDR3 goes from the cysteine to the phenylalanine over 19 residues. Only the CDR3 DNA is retained, 57 bases long and in frame from the first base. The V and J ends are trimmed by 4 bases and 0 bases, leaving 25 bases between them. The germline V gene provides CDR1 SGDLS and CDR2 YYNGEE. Each collaborating institution followed its own protocols to collect whole blood in K2EDTA tubes. For TCRbeta analysis, collaborators shipped samples as frozen whole blood, isolated PBMCs, or DNA extracted from either of those sample types. The specimen was peripheral blood. The chain couples TRBV9 to TRBJ1-1; perhaps TRBD1 is the D gene, with 6 bases matching. This receptor was identified in a man between 60 and 75 years old with acute or convalescent COVID-19. CDR3 region: CASSLRGGGAATMNTEAFF. The sequence in DNA is TGTGCCAGCAGCCTACGAGGCGGGGGGGCAGCTACGATGAACACTGAAGCTTTCTTT.